The 11 T cell receptor beta chains below were found in one sample sequenced in a study of vaccination and CD4 T cells after COVID-19. Their antigens are not known. Indicated treatment: approximately 9-day PBMC culture with coronavirus spike peptide pools or control peptides (ViraFEST assay). Cultured CD4+ T-cell DNA underwent Oncomine TCR Beta short-read sequencing. Each CDR3 protein is one row after TCRdb ran MiXCR on the PCR reads. Found here are more than 9,500 distinct CDR3 sequences, around 30% of them singletons; the top ten hold around 24%. Sequencing used cultured CD4+ T cells from blood. The receptors shown here come from a human donor with COVID-19.

The chain is built from TRBV7-6 and TRBJ2-3, with TRBD2 matching over 12 bases. CDR3 length: 16 amino acids. V lost 5 bases and J lost 2; bases outside the gene matches: 5. CDR1 SGHVS and CDR2 FNYEAQ come from the germline V gene. The CDR3 region is CASSGLAGGTTDTQYF. The CDR3 coding sequence is TGTGCCAGCAGCGGTCTAGCGGGGGGGACCACAGATACGCAGTATTTT.

The rearrangement links TRBV4-3 to TRBJ1-1; a weak D match, TRBD1 (6 bases). Trimming stripped 1 base from V and 4 bases from J, with 13 bases between. Germline V CDR1 and CDR2: LGHNA, YSLEER. The CDR3 spans 15 residues. The CDR3 nucleotides read TGCGCCAGCAGCCAAGTTAACCAGGGGTTCACTGAAGCTTTCTTT. This translates into CASSQVNQGFTEAFF.

This clonotype turned up a few times. The genes are TRBV30 and TRBJ1-1, with D uncertain. The CDR3 has 13 residues. With 0 bases removed from V and 7 bases from J, the gap between germline ends came to 12 bases. In germline, CDR1 is GTSNPN, CDR2 SVGIG (reference sequence). The CDR3 here is CAWSVSRHGEAFF. The CDR3 coding sequence is TGTGCCTGGAGTGTAAGTCGGCACGGTGAAGCTTTCTTT.

Notes on this clonotype: One end of the junction does not line up with germline, which may come from a read error. The CDR3 here is CASSQAGPGQGAINSPLRF. Written as DNA, the CDR3 is TGCGCCAGCAGCCAAGCAGGCCCGGGACAGGGGGCGATCAATTCACCCCTCCGCTTT. The gene calls are TRBV4-3 and TRBJ1-6, with 12 positions matching TRBD1. The CDR3 totals 19 residues. CDR1 is LGHNA and CDR2 is YSLEER in the germline V gene.

The V call is TRBV19, the J call TRBJ1-2; maybe TRBD1 (6 bases). Germline loops: CDR1 LNHDA, CDR2 SQIVND (reference sequence). V was pared by 7 bases and J by 4 bases, with 13 bases between. This CDR3 has 13 amino acids. CDR3 sequence reads: CASTGGRSYGYTF. The CDR3 nucleotides read TGTGCCAGTACGGGGGGGCGCAGCTATGGCTACACCTTC.

This clonotype was observed a handful of times. This sequence joins TRBV18 and TRBJ1-5; a weak D match, TRBD1 (6 bases). Trimming took 4 bases from V and 5 from J, leaving 15 bases between them. The CDR3 consists of 15 residues. Germline assignment: CDR1 KGHSH and CDR2 LQKENI. Here the CDR3 reads CASSLDLGGDQPQHF. As DNA, the CDR3 is TGTGCCAGCTCACTAGATCTGGGGGGCGATCAGCCCCAGCATTTT.

Only a few counts were recorded for this clonotype. V and J are TRBV25-1 and TRBJ1-2; D perhaps matches TRBD1 (6 bases). CDR3 length equals 14 residues. V was clipped by 2 bases and J by 6 bases, with 13 bases between them. Germline V CDR1 and CDR2: MGHDK, SYGVNS. CDR3 in amino acids: CASSEGRQGHGYTF. The CDR3 DNA is TGTGCCAGCAGTGAAGGGAGGCAGGGGCATGGCTACACCTTC.

CDR3 DNA: TGTGCCAGTAGTATTTGGAACAATGAGCAGTTCTTC. Protein product: CASSIWNNEQFF. J is TRBJ2-1 and V is TRBV19; D remains unclear. The V end lost 3 bases, the J end lost 5 bases, and 5 bases lay between the germline ends. Germline lookup yields CDR1 LNHDA and CDR2 SQIVND (reference sequence). This CDR3 is built from 12 residues.

This chain connects TRBV23-1 to TRBJ2-7; 10 positions match TRBD1. TRBV23-1 is labeled an ORF, and its function is uncertain. The CDR3 runs to 12 residues. Trimming cost V 6 bases and J 4 bases; bases outside gene matches: 0. The CDR3 protein is CASRGQGYEQYF. The CDR3 DNA sequence: TGCGCCAGCAGGGGACAGGGGTACGAGCAGTACTTC.

This clonotype has only a few counts. The J gene is TRBJ2-7, the V gene TRBV12-5; 7 bases agree with TRBD1. CDR3 size: 17 residues. CDR1 is LGHNT, CDR2 FRNRAP, per germline. V lost 0 bases, J lost 0 bases, and 8 bases stayed unmatched. CDR3 nucleotides: TGTGCTAGTGGTTTGGTACTGGGCAGGGGGATCTCCTACGAGCAGTACTTC. Protein: CASGLVLGRGISYEQYF.

This clonotype occurred a few times. The chain uses TRBV7-6 and TRBJ1-1; D not certain. The V end was cut by 2 bases, the J end by 9 bases, with 10 bases between. The CDR3 is made up of 12 amino acids. CDR1 and CDR2 (germline): SGHVS, FNYEAQ. CDR3: CASSLLRSKAFF. In DNA form, the CDR3 reads TGTGCCAGCAGCTTACTCCGGAGTAAAGCTTTCTTT.